The 29 T cell receptor beta chains below all came from one sample that was sequenced in a study of shared clonotypes between healthy human individuals. Naive CD8 cells, CD45RO-negative and positively selected for CCR7, excluded terminally differentiated effector memory CD45RA+ cells. The method was immunoSEQ multiplex PCR; TCRdb's version includes in-frame clones alone and lacks a portion of them. The sample carries around 600,000 clones, nearly 98% recorded once. The sample consisted of naive CD8+ T cells sorted from blood. The source is a man in his thirties or forties in good health.

Turning to this clone: Other DNA sequences of this sample code for an identical CDR3. The chain carries TRBV27 and TRBJ1-1; D is possibly TRBD1 (5 bases). The CDR3 is 13 amino acids. Germline V gene data show CDR1 as MNHEY and CDR2 as SMNVEV (reference sequence). Trimming cost V 3 bases and J 2 bases, with 7 bases left between them. The CDR3: CASSLTVNTEAFF. The CDR3 nucleotides read TGTGCCAGCAGTTTGACAGTTAACACTGAAGCTTTCTTT.

This clone was seen just once. CDR3 nucleotides: TGTGCCAGCAGTTACTTCGCGGGGGACACTGAAGCTTTCTTT. It is translated as CASSYFAGDTEAFF. The chain is built from TRBV6-5 and TRBJ1-1, with D perhaps TRBD1 (5 bases). The CDR3 spans 14 residues. The V gene lost 1 base and the J gene lost 3 bases, with 9 bases spanning the gap. Germline lookup yields CDR1 MNHEY and CDR2 SVGAGI.

The chain is built from TRBV10-3 and TRBJ2-7; 7 nucleotides match TRBD2. V lost 8 bases, J lost 1 base, and 5 bases stayed unmatched. The CDR3 runs to 13 residues. The germline V gene has CDR1 ENHRY and CDR2 SYGVKD. The CDR3 here is CAISLAESYEQYF. As DNA, the CDR3 is TGTGCCATCTCCCTAGCGGAATCCTACGAGCAGTACTTC.

The rearrangement uses TRBV11-3 and TRBJ1-1; D uncertain. Per germline, CDR1 SGHNT and CDR2 YENEEA. The V end was cut by 0 bases, the J end by 4 bases, with 3 bases between. The length of the CDR3 is 12 residues. The DNA for the CDR3 is TGTGCCAGCAGCTTAGATGGCACTGAAGCTTTCTTT. Translated, it gives CASSLDGTEAFF.

The chain carries TRBV28 and TRBJ2-5; D not certain. Trimming left V 2 bases short and J 0 bases short, with 7 bases between. The CDR3 extends over 14 amino acids. CDR1 and CDR2 from the germline V gene are MDHEN and SYDVKM. The CDR3 loop reads CASSLGRYQETQYF. CDR3 nucleotide sequence: TGTGCCAGCAGTTTAGGCCGGTACCAAGAGACCCAGTACTTC.

This chain uses TRBV25-1 with TRBJ2-5, with 8 bases identical to TRBD1. Germline-derived CDR1 and CDR2 are MGHDK and SYGVNS. The CDR3 consists of 13 residues. The J segment lost 1 base and the V segment lost 6 bases, leaving 1 base of the junction unmatched. In DNA, the CDR3 is TGTGCCAGCAGCGGACAGGGCCAAGAGACCCAGTACTTC. Its protein product is CASSGQGQETQYF.

The rearrangement joins TRBV4-3 to TRBJ2-7; 7 bases fit TRBD1. The ends lost 1 base at V and 2 bases at J; junction bases unmatched: 8. Germline CDR1 reads LGHNA; CDR2 reads YSLEER. CDR3 length: 16 residues. The CDR3 is CASSQVGTAATYEQYF. The CDR3 DNA follows: TGCGCCAGCAGCCAAGTAGGGACAGCCGCTACCTACGAGCAGTACTTC.

This chain joins TRBV5-1 and TRBJ2-7, with 10 bases matching TRBD1. The CDR3 contains 15 residues. Germline CDR1 and CDR2: SGHRS and YFSETQ. After removal of 0 bases from V and 6 bases from J, the junction contained 6 bases not matched to a gene. The CDR3 region is CASSLAQGTGVEQYF. CDR3 DNA: TGCGCCAGCAGCTTGGCCCAGGGGACAGGGGTCGAGCAGTACTTC.

Points on this clone: One junction end does not reproduce the germline sequence, and a read error may be involved. The CDR3 bases are TGTGCCAGCAGCCGATACGAGCAACCGCACTTC. This encodes CASSRYEQPHF. This chain connects TRBV11-2 to TRBJ2-5, with D uncertain. Germline V gene sequence: CDR1 SGHAT, CDR2 FQNNGV. The CDR3 has 11 residues.

V is TRBV9 and J is TRBJ2-1, with D tentatively TRBD2 (6 bases). Trimming stripped 0 bases from V and 7 bases from J, with 14 bases between. Per germline, CDR1 SGDLS and CDR2 YYNGEE. The length of the CDR3 is 15 residues. The CDR3 DNA follows: TGTGCCAGCAGCGTAGCGGGAGCCTGGCAGAATGAGCAGTTCTTC. This sequence encodes CASSVAGAWQNEQFF.

Written as DNA, the CDR3 is TGCAGCGTTGCAGGGCGAGGGGAGTCAGTGTACGAGCAGTACTTC. This gives the protein CSVAGRGESVYEQYF. The rearrangement links TRBV29-1 to TRBJ2-7; D may match TRBD1 or TRBD2 (5 bases each). This CDR3 comprises 15 residues. Per the germline V gene, CDR1 is SQVTM and CDR2 is ANQGSEA. The V and J ends lost 4 bases and 4 bases respectively, with 20 bases between them.

The chain couples TRBV5-4 to TRBJ1-4; D gene uncertain. Germline V gene lookup returns CDR1 SGHNT and CDR2 YYREEE (reference sequence). V was trimmed by 4 bases and J by 6 bases, leaving 10 bases between them. The CDR3 contains 13 residues. The CDR3 region is CASSPDGDEKLFF. Here the CDR3 DNA reads TGTGCCAGCAGCCCAGACGGGGATGAAAAACTGTTTTTT.

The chain links TRBV5-5 to TRBJ1-1, with D uncertain. This CDR3 spans 15 amino acids. V lost 2 bases and J 0 bases, leaving 11 bases between the germline ends. In germline, CDR1 is SGHKS, CDR2 YYEKEE (reference sequence). The CDR3 reads CASSFDGLMNTEAFF. In DNA, the CDR3 is TGTGCCAGCAGCTTCGACGGCCTAATGAACACTGAAGCTTTCTTT.

This chain uses TRBV29-1 with TRBJ2-5; 9 nucleotides line up with TRBD1. The junction had 7 bases not matched to a gene; V was cut back by 0 bases and J by 5 bases. Germline V gives CDR1 SQVTM, CDR2 ANQGSEA. This CDR3 comprises 15 residues. As DNA, the CDR3 is TGCAGCGTTGAAGATGGGACAGGGAGGGTGGAGACCCAGTACTTC. This sequence encodes CSVEDGTGRVETQYF.

V gene TRBV5-5 combines with J gene TRBJ1-2; D not resolved. The germline V gene encodes CDR1 SGHKS and CDR2 YYEKEE (reference sequence). This CDR3 has 13 amino acids. V was trimmed by 0 bases and J by 6 bases, leaving 9 bases between them. CDR3 protein: CASSLVEGDGYTF. For the CDR3, the DNA is TGTGCCAGCAGCTTGGTAGAGGGCGATGGCTACACCTTC.

The CDR3 sequence is CASSQGHSGGYEQYF. The CDR3 nucleotides read TGCGCCAGCAGCCAAGGGCACTCCGGGGGCTACGAGCAGTACTTC. The V call is TRBV4-1, the J call TRBJ2-7, with D perhaps matching TRBD2 (6 bases). Trimming stripped 1 base from V and 3 bases from J, with 13 bases between. The CDR3 totals 15 residues. Germline V lookup: CDR1 MGHRA, CDR2 YSYEKL.

CDR3 protein: CASSPPGSGANVLTF. CDR3 DNA sequence: TGTGCCAGCTCACCACCGGGCTCTGGGGCCAACGTCCTGACTTTC. The chain combines TRBV18 with TRBJ2-6, with unresolved D. CDR3 size: 15 residues. Trimming removed 0 bases from V and 0 bases from J, with 3 bases in between. Germline CDR1 reads KGHSH; CDR2 reads LQKENI.

The J gene is TRBJ2-7, the V gene TRBV10-2; no firm D call. Per the germline V gene, CDR1 is WSHSY and CDR2 is SAAADI. V lost 3 bases and J lost 1, with 4 bases in between. The CDR3 is 12 residues long. The CDR3 sequence is CASSDMSYEQYF. The CDR3 DNA sequence: TGCGCCAGCAGTGACATGTCCTACGAGCAGTACTTC.

The chain recombines TRBV28 with TRBJ2-5, with D possibly called TRBD1 or TRBD2 (5 bases each). Germline CDR1 reads MDHEN; CDR2 reads SYDVKM. This CDR3 has 14 amino acids. V dropped 6 bases and J dropped 1 base, with 12 bases sitting between them. The CDR3 reads CASSDTGTQETQYF. The DNA of the CDR3 is TGTGCCAGCAGCGATACCGGGACCCAAGAGACCCAGTACTTC. Together with reference TRBV28 and TRBJ2-5, the CDR3 gives the full variable domain: DVKVTQSSRYLVKRTGEKVFLECVQDMDHENMFWYRQDPGLGLRLIYFSYDVKMKEKGDIPEGYSVSREKKERFSLILESASTNQTSMYLCASSDTGTQETQYFGPGTRLLVL.

The chain uses TRBV27 and TRBJ2-3; D perhaps matches TRBD1 (5 bases). Germline V gene sequence: CDR1 MNHEY, CDR2 SMNVEV (reference sequence). The CDR3 length is 15 residues. With 4 bases removed from V and 1 base from J, the gap between germline ends came to 12 bases. CDR3 sequence reads: CASSSLGPGTDTQYF. In nucleotides, the CDR3 is TGTGCCAGCAGTTCCCTGGGGCCAGGCACAGATACGCAGTATTTT.

This chain uses TRBV7-9 with TRBJ2-1, with 9 bases matching TRBD2. Germline V gene sequence: CDR1 SEHNR, CDR2 FQNEAQ (reference sequence). CDR3 length: 17 residues. After removal of 5 bases from V and 7 bases from J, the junction contained 15 bases not matched to a gene. This chain's CDR3 is CASSSRGTSWQVNEQFF. The DNA of the CDR3 is TGTGCCAGCAGCAGCCGTGGGACTAGCTGGCAGGTGAATGAGCAGTTCTTC. Using reference TRBV7-9 and TRBJ2-1 for the parts outside the CDR3, the full variable domain is DTGVSQNPRHKITKRGQNVTFRCDPISEHNRLYWYRQTLGQGPEFLTYFQNEAQLEKSRLLSDRFSAERPKGSFSTLEIQRTEQGDSAMYLCASSSRGTSWQVNEQFFGPGTRLTVL.

The chain recombines TRBV7-6 with TRBJ1-5; 10 positions agree with TRBD1. Germline CDR1 SGHVS, CDR2 FNYEAQ. This CDR3 has 19 residues. V was clipped by 3 bases and J by 5 bases; unmatched bases: 16. Here the CDR3 DNA reads TGTGCCAGCAGCTTTCGAGGGACAGGGGTTTGGAGTGGGGATCAGCCCCAGCATTTT. Amino acid sequence: CASSFRGTGVWSGDQPQHF.

The V call is TRBV14, the J call TRBJ1-2; no clear D gene. CDR3 length: 16 residues. The ends were cut back, 1 base at V and 4 bases at J, with 16 bases in the middle. CDR1 and CDR2 (germline): SGHDN, FVKESK. The CDR3 region is CASSQVGRPKTYGYTF. As DNA, the CDR3 is TGTGCCAGCAGCCAAGTTGGCCGCCCAAAAACCTATGGCTACACCTTC.

The genes are TRBV10-1 and TRBJ2-3; 12 bases line up with TRBD2. Germline CDR1 reads WNHNN; CDR2 reads SYGVQD (reference sequence). CDR3 length: 16 amino acids. Trimming at V came to 3 bases and at J to 2 bases, leaving 3 bases not matched to a gene. DNA for the CDR3: TGCGCCAGCAGTGAAGCTAGCGGGAGGGACACAGATACGCAGTATTTT. Translation: CASSEASGRDTDTQYF.

The chain couples TRBV1 to TRBJ2-1; the DNA was not compared with TRBD2, the D call given in the table. TRBV1 is noted as a pseudogene. The CDR3 loop spans 20 amino acids. CDR3 in amino acids: CTSSQDYRDSTVLPPNEQFF. The CDR3 nucleotides are TGCACCAGCAGCCAAGATTACCGGGACTCCACGGTCCTTCCCCCCAATGAGCAGTTCTTC.

V usage is TRBV27 and J usage is TRBJ2-5; 7 bases map to TRBD2. The CDR3 runs to 15 residues. Germline assignment: CDR1 MNHEY and CDR2 SMNVEV (reference sequence). V trimming: 3 bases; J trimming: 1 base; junction bases outside the gene matches: 5. This CDR3 reads CASSFLADFQETQYF. The CDR3 DNA is TGTGCCAGCAGTTTCCTAGCGGACTTCCAAGAGACCCAGTACTTC.

The chain combines TRBV29-1 with TRBJ2-1, with 10 nucleotides matching TRBD2. Germline trimming cut 4 bases from V and 4 bases from J; bases unmatched to any gene: 13. The CDR3 totals 17 residues. CDR1 is SQVTM and CDR2 is ANQGSEA in the germline V gene. The CDR3 here is CSVVYPSGREPYNEQFF. The CDR3 bases are TGCAGCGTTGTCTACCCTAGCGGGAGAGAGCCGTACAATGAGCAGTTCTTC.

This clone was picked up one time. The rearrangement uses TRBV27 and TRBJ2-7; possible D gene TRBD1, 5 bases. The length of the CDR3 is 14 residues. Germline V gene sequence: CDR1 MNHEY, CDR2 SMNVEV (reference sequence). V shed 4 bases and J shed 4 bases, with 14 bases lying between them. The DNA for the CDR3 is TGTGCCAGCAGTTGGGGCGGAACGGAATACGAGCAGTACTTC. It is translated as CASSWGGTEYEQYF.

The chain combines TRBV5-6 with TRBJ1-1; 9 nucleotides line up with TRBD1. From germline, CDR1 is SGHDT and CDR2 YYEEEE. The V and J ends lost 7 bases and 5 bases, in that order; junction bases with no gene match: 9. The CDR3 loop spans 14 amino acids. Here the CDR3 DNA reads TGTGCCAGCTGTACCGGGACAGGGTTAACTGAAGCTTTCTTT. It translates to CASCTGTGLTEAFF.